Sequencing of this T cell receptor (beta chain) was carried out in a study of naive and memory T cell subsets. Study-wide results and limits: The power law exponent of TCR abundance differed between naive and memory cells. Each distinct alpha or beta sequence counts as one clonotype.

The CDR3 is 9 amino acids. CDR1 is SQVTM and CDR2 is ANQGSEA in the germline V gene. With 3 bases removed from V and 7 bases from J, the gap between germline ends came to 3 bases. The beta constant-region primer was an equimolar mix of two oligonucleotides covering TRBC1 and TRBC2. The ligated cDNA underwent four PCR rounds using SP2 and nested alpha and beta constant-region primers. TCRdb itself ran the UMI-ligation and nested PCR reads through MiXCR, one entry per CDR3 protein. The table has 120,000 to 150,000 distinct CDR3 sequences, about a sixth seen once; the top ten hold just over 0.14%. The sample holds a few counts of this clonotype. Antigen unknown. CD4+ T cell IFNgamma after overnight CMV lysate exposure gave donor CMV status.

The receptor was isolated from a human donor in good health. The sequenced sample consisted of naive CD4+ T cells from blood. The chain links TRBV29-1 to TRBJ2-5; D not resolved. CDR3 region: CSVEGTQYF. As DNA, the CDR3 is TGCAGCGTTGAGGGGACCCAGTACTTC.